The rows below give T cell receptor beta chains drawn from one sample of a study of blood T cell repertoires in COVID-19. Assay: immunoSEQ multiplex PCR; the TCRdb copy retains only in-frame clones and omits some. Of some 270,000 clones in the sample, roughly 86% were seen once. The sample taken for sequencing was PBMCs or T cells enriched from blood (not recorded which). The receptors were sampled from a woman aged 55-69 years who had recovered from COVID-19. Both conserved end residues are part of each CDR3. The order of the fields is J gene, V gene, clone size, D gene, CDR3 length, CDR3 DNA, CDR3 protein. The D gene is left open where the match is weak. Clone size is not always given. Where it is, it says once, few, many or a class for expanded clones.

J gene: TRBJ2-7; V gene: TRBV11-3; clone size: NA; D gene: TRBD1; CDR3 length: 14; CDR3 DNA: TGTGCCAGCAGCTCGACAGGGGCCTTGGACGAGCAGTACTTC; CDR3 protein: CASSSTGALDEQYF
J gene: TRBJ2-5; V gene: TRBV18; clone size: NA; D gene: TRBD2; CDR3 length: 15; CDR3 DNA: TGTGCCAGCTCCCCCCGACTAGCGGAACAAGAGACCCAGTACTTC; CDR3 protein: CASSPRLAEQETQYF
J gene: TRBJ2-7; V gene: TRBV10-3; clone size: NA; D gene: NA; CDR3 length: 13; CDR3 DNA: TGTGCCATCAGTATCCAGACAGACTACGAGCAGTACTTC; CDR3 protein: CAISIQTDYEQYF
J gene: TRBJ2-1; V gene: TRBV11-3; clone size: once; D gene: NA; CDR3 length: 14; CDR3 DNA: TGTGCCAGCAGCTTCGGGGGATCCTACAATGAGCAGTTCTTC; CDR3 protein: CASSFGGSYNEQFF
J gene: TRBJ1-5; V gene: TRBV2; clone size: NA; D gene: NA; CDR3 length: 14; CDR3 DNA: TGTGCCAGCAGATTTAGGCAGGGCTATCAGCCCCAGCATTTT; CDR3 protein: CASRFRQGYQPQHF
J gene: TRBJ2-5; V gene: TRBV20-1; clone size: NA; D gene: NA; CDR3 length: 11; CDR3 DNA: TGCAGTGGGGACTACCAAGAGACCCAGTACTTC; CDR3 protein: CSGDYQETQYF
J gene: TRBJ1-5; V gene: TRBV20-1; clone size: NA; D gene: NA; CDR3 length: 11; CDR3 DNA: TGCAGTGCTAAACCGGATCAGCCCCAGCATTTT; CDR3 protein: CSAKPDQPQHF
J gene: TRBJ1-5; V gene: TRBV2; clone size: NA; D gene: TRBD1; CDR3 length: 16; CDR3 DNA: TGTGCCAGCAGTCCGCGGACAGGGGGCGGCAATCAGCCCCAGCATTTT; CDR3 protein: CASSPRTGGGNQPQHF
J gene: TRBJ1-3; V gene: TRBV18; clone size: NA; D gene: TRBD1; CDR3 length: 15; CDR3 DNA: TGTGCCAGCTCACCAATCGGGACAGACGGAAACACCATATATTTT; CDR3 protein: CASSPIGTDGNTIYF
J gene: TRBJ1-5; V gene: TRBV4-1; clone size: NA; D gene: NA; CDR3 length: 16; CDR3 DNA: TGCGCCAGCAGCCAAGAAGGGGGGGCCCGCAATCAGCCCCAGCATTTT; CDR3 protein: CASSQEGGARNQPQHF
J gene: TRBJ2-1; V gene: TRBV14; clone size: NA; D gene: NA; CDR3 length: 16; CDR3 DNA: TGTGCCAGCAGCCTCAAGAAAGGTCTTCGGGGTAATGAGCAGTTCTTC; CDR3 protein: CASSLKKGLRGNEQFF
J gene: TRBJ2-3; V gene: TRBV19; clone size: NA; D gene: NA; CDR3 length: 14; CDR3 DNA: TGTGCCAGTAGTATTATAGCGGGCACAGATACGCAGTATTTT; CDR3 protein: CASSIIAGTDTQYF
J gene: TRBJ1-2; V gene: TRBV3-1/TRBV3-2; clone size: NA; D gene: TRBD1; CDR3 length: 15; CDR3 DNA: TGTGCCAGCAGCTTTCAGGGGGTTTGGGACTATGGCTACACCTTC; CDR3 protein: CASSFQGVWDYGYTF
J gene: TRBJ2-1; V gene: TRBV6-5; clone size: few; D gene: TRBD2; CDR3 length: 16; CDR3 DNA: TGTGCCAGCAGTTACTCGAGCGGGAGCGGGTACAATGAGCAGTTCTTC; CDR3 protein: CASSYSSGSGYNEQFF
J gene: TRBJ1-4; V gene: TRBV15; clone size: NA; D gene: NA; CDR3 length: 13; CDR3 DNA: TGTGCCACCGCCCCGGGAGTCGGTGAAAAACTGTTTTTT; CDR3 protein: CATAPGVGEKLFF
J gene: TRBJ2-7; V gene: TRBV28; clone size: NA; D gene: TRBD1; CDR3 length: 15; CDR3 DNA: TGTGCCAGCAACAACCCTGGGACAGGGGACTACGAGCAGTACTTC; CDR3 protein: CASNNPGTGDYEQYF
J gene: TRBJ2-7; V gene: TRBV4-1; clone size: NA; D gene: TRBD1; CDR3 length: 14; CDR3 DNA: TGCGCCAGCAGCCAAGCACGGACAGGGCTCGAGCAGTACTTC; CDR3 protein: CASSQARTGLEQYF
J gene: TRBJ1-1; V gene: TRBV10-3; clone size: NA; D gene: NA; CDR3 length: 13; CDR3 DNA: TGTGCCATCAGTGACTACAGAGACACTGAAGCTTTCTTT; CDR3 protein: CAISDYRDTEAFF
J gene: TRBJ2-2; V gene: TRBV7-2; clone size: NA; D gene: NA; CDR3 length: 15; CDR3 DNA: TGTGCCAGCGCGCGTGGGGGCGGTAACACCGGGGAGCTGTTTTTT; CDR3 protein: CASARGGGNTGELFF
J gene: TRBJ1-6; V gene: TRBV28; clone size: NA; D gene: NA; CDR3 length: 13; CDR3 DNA: TGTGCCAGCATCTCTGGCTCCGATTCACCCCTCCACTTT; CDR3 protein: CASISGSDSPLHF
J gene: TRBJ2-7; V gene: TRBV2; clone size: NA; D gene: NA; CDR3 length: 13; CDR3 DNA: TGTGCCAGCAGTGAAGGTTCTCGGGAGGAGCAGTACTTC; CDR3 protein: CASSEGSREEQYF
J gene: TRBJ2-7; V gene: TRBV7-3; clone size: NA; D gene: TRBD2; CDR3 length: 14; CDR3 DNA: TGTGCCAGCAGGACTAGCGGGGCAGCCTACGAGCAGTACTTC; CDR3 protein: CASRTSGAAYEQYF
J gene: TRBJ1-2; V gene: TRBV28; clone size: NA; D gene: NA; CDR3 length: 16; CDR3 DNA: TGTGCCAGCAGTTTAGCCTTCTTAACAGGGCGGTATGGCTACACCTTC; CDR3 protein: CASSLAFLTGRYGYTF
J gene: TRBJ2-7; V gene: TRBV9; clone size: NA; D gene: TRBD2; CDR3 length: 14; CDR3 DNA: TGTGCCAGCAGCGTTACCGGGACTAGCTACGAGCAGTACTTC; CDR3 protein: CASSVTGTSYEQYF